This TCR beta chain came from a study of blood T cells in healthy people across ages. Points from the study as a whole: Compared with aged donors, long-lived donors showed fewer expanded clones, suggesting selection. Diversity of TCR beta per million T cells declined in a roughly linear way with age. Researchers said unsorted PBMCs prevented a conclusive naive versus antigen-experienced comparison.

In the case of this clonotype: Antigen unknown.

The second PCR ran about 7 to 12 cycles with a sample-barcoded 5' primer and J-beta primers. TCRdb ran MiXCR on the 5' RACE reads and lists one entry per CDR3 protein. The sample has some 1.5 million distinct CDR3 sequences, approximately 43% seen once; the top ten hold about 4%. This CDR3 is built from 17 residues. Germline assignment: CDR1 SGHRS and CDR2 YFSETQ. With 2 bases clipped from V and 7 bases from J, the junction kept 15 bases outside the gene matches. This TCR was sampled from a woman in her late teens or twenties in good health. The chain carries TRBV5-1 and TRBJ2-7; 10 bases are a match to TRBD2. Sequenced sample: blood. The DNA of the CDR3 is TGCGCCAGCAGCTTAGCGGCCTTAGGACTAGCGGCAAATGAGCAGTACTTC. Protein: CASSLAALGLAANEQYF.